The TCR beta chain described here comes from a study of shared clonotypes between healthy human individuals. Study-level information: CD4 naive cells filled three plates per donor, CD4 memory three, CD8 naive two and CD8 memory one. General study results and limits: Clonotypes shared by all four sorted-subset donors had higher generation probabilities than non-shared clonotypes.

Details on this clone: The antigen is unknown. Other nucleotide sequences in the sample specify the same CDR3.

Looked up from germline, CDR1 is MNHEY and CDR2 is SVGAGI. This CDR3 region has 12 residues. Trimming took off 5 bases at V and 4 bases at J, with 9 bases between the two ends. Once extracted for a subset, genomic DNA was divided evenly among several immunoSEQ plates. In the source study's methods: Sequence data from immunoSEQ were junction-only and lacked quality scores; consequently, filtering differed. Clones were read by immunoSEQ multiplex PCR, and TCRdb kept only the in-frame ones, dropping some. That table furnishes V, J and clone size, whereas the DNA furnished D and trimming. This sample has about 2.2 million clones, with roughly 93% found just once. Terminally differentiated effector memory CD45RA+ cells were excluded by CCR7 positive selection of CD45RO-negative cells.

The chain combines TRBV6-5 with TRBJ2-7; no reliable D call. This receptor was taken from a man aged 18 to 30 in good health. Some clones in this sample may be carry-over from other donors' samples. Sequencing was carried out using naive CD8+ T cells from PBMCs. CDR3 nucleotide sequence: TGTGCCAGCAGTCCACATAGATACGAGCAGTACTTC. This codes for CASSPHRYEQYF.